The rows below give T cell receptor beta chains drawn from one sample of a study of blood T cell repertoires in COVID-19. Libraries were prepared by immunoSEQ multiplex PCR; TCRdb keeps only in-frame clonotypes and omits some of them. This sample has 250,000 to 350,000 clones, with about nine tenths found just once. Sequencing was done on a sample of peripheral blood. The receptors here all came from a woman in her 30s with COVID-19, enrolled during active disease. The CDR3 runs from the conserved cysteine through the conserved F or W. Fields, in order: D gene, V gene, J gene, clone size, CDR3 DNA, CDR3 protein. The D gene is left open where the match is weak. Part of the rows lack a size; the others show once, few, many or a class for expanded clones.

TRBD1	TRBV4-1	TRBJ2-1	-	TGCGCCAGCAGCCAAGATGAGGACAGGGCATACAATGAGCAGTTCTTC	CASSQDEDRAYNEQFF
TRBD1	TRBV18	TRBJ2-7	-	TGTGCCAGCTCATCTAAATCTCCCCTCGGACAGGGGACCTACGAGCAGTACTTC	CASSSKSPLGQGTYEQYF
TRBD2	TRBV9	TRBJ2-1	-	TGTGCCAGCAGCCCCCGGGGACTAGCGGGAGTTGGGGAGCAGTTCTTC	CASSPRGLAGVGEQFF
-	TRBV12-5	TRBJ1-1	-	TGTGCTAGTGGTTTGGGGGGCAGCCACACTGAAGCTTTCTTT	CASGLGGSHTEAFF
-	TRBV5-8	TRBJ2-7	-	TGTGCCAGCAGCTATAGAAGCCACGAGCAGTACTTC	CASSYRSHEQYF
TRBD1	TRBV7-8	TRBJ2-2	-	TGTGCCAGCAGCTTAAGGGGACAGGCGGCGAACACCGGGGAGCTGTTTTTT	CASSLRGQAANTGELFF
TRBD2	TRBV5-6	TRBJ2-1	-	TGTGCCAGCAGCCAGCTAGCGGGGACCTACAATGAGCAGTTCTTC	CASSQLAGTYNEQFF
-	TRBV5-4	TRBJ1-2	once	TGTGCCAGCAGCCCGTCAGGGGAATTAGCTAACTATGGCTACACCTTC	CASSPSGELANYGYTF
TRBD1	TRBV28	TRBJ2-2	-	TGTGCCAGCAGTGCACCGGGACAGGGGGCCGGGGAGCTGTTTTTT	CASSAPGQGAGELFF
TRBD2	TRBV9	TRBJ2-3	-	TGTGCCAGCAGCTGGTCTAGCGGGGCCGGGGTCGGCACAGATACGCAGTATTTT	CASSWSSGAGVGTDTQYF
-	TRBV5-1	TRBJ1-3	-	TGCGCCAGCAGCTTGGCTCCGGTCTCTGGAAACACCATATATTTT	CASSLAPVSGNTIYF
-	TRBV30	TRBJ2-1	once	TGTGCCTGGAGTAGGACTATAAACAATGAGCAGTTCTTC	CAWSRTINNEQFF
TRBD1	TRBV7-2	TRBJ1-3	-	TGTGCCAGCAGCTACGATAGGGGGCAGGGAGGAAACACCATATATTTT	CASSYDRGQGGNTIYF
-	TRBV29-1	TRBJ1-2	once	TGCAGCGTTGACTCTCCTTCCGGGGGTCTCTATGGCTACACCTTC	CSVDSPSGGLYGYTF
-	TRBV7-9	TRBJ2-4	-	TGTGCCAGCAGCCCGCCTGGGGGCCGAGGGAACATTCAGTACTTC	CASSPPGGRGNIQYF
-	TRBV30	TRBJ2-1	-	TGTGCCTGGAGTCAGGGCCTAAGTTATGAGCAGTTCTTC	CAWSQGLSYEQFF
TRBD1	TRBV15	TRBJ2-7	-	TGTGCCACCAGCAGAGCGACCGGGACAGACTCCTACGAGCAGTACTTC	CATSRATGTDSYEQYF
TRBD1	TRBV11-2	TRBJ2-2	-	TGTGCCAGCAGCCCCTGGACAGGGGGCACCGGGGAGCTGTTTTTT	CASSPWTGGTGELFF
TRBD1	TRBV9	TRBJ1-1	-	TGTGCCAGCAGGGGACAGGGGGCCGGAGCTGAAGCTTTCTTT	CASRGQGAGAEAFF
-	TRBV5-1	TRBJ1-6	few	TGCGCCAGCAGCTTTGGAGGGGATACCTCACCCCTCCACTTT	CASSFGGDTSPLHF
-	TRBV5-1	TRBJ1-3	once	TGCGCCAGCAGCTTGGAGACAGGAAAAAACACCATATATTTT	CASSLETGKNTIYF
TRBD2	TRBV9	TRBJ2-1	-	TGTGCCAGCAGCGGATCACTAGCGGTCAAGGACAATGAGCAGTTCTTC	CASSGSLAVKDNEQFF
-	TRBV5-1	TRBJ1-6	-	TGCGCCAGCAGCGCTATCGGGGGTGACTATAATTCACCCCTCCACTTT	CASSAIGGDYNSPLHF
-	TRBV28	TRBJ1-5	-	TGTGCCAGCAGTTTATGGGGCAGGGGCTTTCATCAGCCCCAGCATTTT	CASSLWGRGFHQPQHF
-	TRBV7-2	TRBJ2-1	-	TGTGCCAGCAGCACGGGAGTAGGGAATGAGCAGTTCTTC	CASSTGVGNEQFF
-	TRBV27	TRBJ2-1	once	TGTGCCAGCAGTTTAGAAGGGGCCTACAATGAGCAGTTCTTC	CASSLEGAYNEQFF
TRBD1	TRBV30	TRBJ1-3	-	TGTGCCTTAACCGGGACAGGGGACACCATATATTTT	CALTGTGDTIYF
-	TRBV4-1	TRBJ2-1	-	TGCGCCAGCAGCGTAAACAATGAGCAGTTCTTC	CASSVNNEQFF
-	TRBV12-3/TRBV12-4	TRBJ1-1	-	TGTGCCAGCAGTTTGTGGGGAGGCACTGAAGCTTTCTTT	CASSLWGGTEAFF
-	TRBV3-1/TRBV3-2	TRBJ2-2	-	TGTGCCAGCAGCCACCGCCGAGTAGCGTCAAACACCGGGGAGCTGTTTTTT	CASSHRRVASNTGELFF
-	TRBV6-1	TRBJ2-7	-	TGTGCCAGCAGTGAAGTGAAGGGGGACGAGCAGTACTTC	CASSEVKGDEQYF
-	TRBV19	TRBJ1-2	-	TGTGCCAGCTCCAGGGCCGGGGTTTCGGGGGACTATGGCTACACCTTC	CASSRAGVSGDYGYTF
TRBD2	TRBV27	TRBJ2-3	-	TGTGCCAGCAGTGGACTAGCGGGAGTTTGGACAGATACGCAGTATTTT	CASSGLAGVWTDTQYF
TRBD2	TRBV7-9	TRBJ2-1	-	TGTGCCAGCAGCTTAGGGTCAATAATGCGGGAGGGGAATGAGCAGTTCTTC	CASSLGSIMREGNEQFF
-	TRBV19	TRBJ1-2	-	TGTGCCAGCATAAGACGAGAGGGAGAGATAAACTATGGCTACACCTTC	CASIRREGEINYGYTF
TRBD2	TRBV5-5	TRBJ2-1	-	TGTGCCAGCAGCTTGTGGGCTAGCGGGATTGATGAGCAGTTCTTC	CASSLWASGIDEQFF
-	TRBV7-8	TRBJ2-3	-	TGTGCCAGCAGCCCACCGCAGACTAGTATCCATACGCAGTATTTT	CASSPPQTSIHTQYF